The 2 T cell receptor beta chains in this list originate from one sample, sequenced in a study of T cells after yellow fever vaccination. Each CDR3 protein is one row after TCRdb ran MiXCR on the 5' RACE reads. The table lists about 370,000 distinct CDR3 sequences, approximately 10% of them singletons. The input for sequencing was PBMCs, taken on the day of the first yellow fever vaccination. These receptors all come from a man aged 18 to 30 who received the YFV17D yellow fever vaccine.

This clonotype was observed a handful of times. This chain connects TRBV19 to TRBJ2-3; TRBD2 matches 8 bases. The CDR3 has 14 residues. Trimming at V came to 5 bases and at J to 5 bases, leaving 6 bases not matched to a gene. The germline V gene encodes CDR1 LNHDA and CDR2 SQIVND (reference sequence). CDR3 sequence reads: CASSRGGRIDTQYF. Here the CDR3 DNA reads TGTGCCAGTAGTCGGGGGGGCCGGATAGATACGCAGTATTTT.

The V call is TRBV7-9, the J call TRBJ2-5, with D maybe TRBD2 (6 bases). CDR1 is SEHNR, CDR2 FQNEAQ, per germline (reference sequence). CDR3 length: 17 residues. The germline V and J ends were trimmed by 4 bases and 4 bases, with 22 bases remaining between them. CDR3 loop: CASSWGTAGRPRETQYF. CDR3 sequence (DNA): TGTGCCAGCAGCTGGGGAACCGCGGGACGCCCCCGAGAGACCCAGTACTTC.